The clone carrying this T cell receptor beta chain was picked up many times. Its specificity is not known. The data were obtained in a study of T-cell reconstitution after alpha-beta-depleted transplantation in children. Study-wide findings and caveats: Expanded clones from the graft, numbering several hundred, reportedly supplied alpha-beta T cells about two months after transplant. Surviving recipient T cells and thymic progenitors underlay high day-60 TCRbeta diversity in some patients. Newly made T cells mostly supplied T-cell counts and diversity one year after transplant.

Preparation of the TCRbeta library was carried out with unique molecular identifiers. TCRdb redid the calling of the PCR reads with MiXCR, one entry per CDR3 protein. This sample yields some 220,000 distinct CDR3 sequences, of which around 9.9% are seen a single time; under 30% belongs to the top ten. This CDR3 is built from 14 residues. Trimming cost V 3 bases and J 3 bases, with 9 bases left between them. Germline assignment: CDR1 GTSNPN and CDR2 SVGIG (reference sequence). Sequenced here: PBMCs, sampled before TCRalphabeta/CD19-depleted stem cell transplant. The TCR comes from a child under three years old with acute myeloid leukemia, due to receive a stem cell transplant. The chain recombines TRBV30 with TRBJ2-6; no definite D call. CDR3 DNA: TGTGCCTGGAGAGCCCAATTTGGGGCCAACGTCCTGACTTTC. Protein sequence: CAWRAQFGANVLTF.